Below, one T cell receptor (beta chain) is given with its context. The source of the sample is a study of blood T cell repertoires in COVID-19. Whole-study context: There were acute and convalescent COVID-19 samples, and they came from the United States, Italy and Spain.

The protocol was immunoSEQ multiplex PCR, while the TCRdb copy is restricted to in-frame clones and leaves out a portion. The data contain 65,000 to 90,000 clones, roughly 80% of them singletons. The source material was peripheral blood. The receptor was isolated from a woman in her fifties or sixties with acute or convalescent COVID-19.

CDR3 nucleotides: TGTGCCAGCCTAGACCGGGCGGGTGTGCAGCCCCAGCATTTT. As protein: CASLDRAGVQPQHF. The chain couples TRBV2 to TRBJ1-5, with D uncertain. The CDR3 consists of 14 residues. V lost 8 bases and J lost 7, with 18 bases in between. Germline values: CDR1 SNHLY, CDR2 FYNNEI. Supplemented by reference TRBV2 and TRBJ1-5, the full variable domain reads EPEVTQTPSHQVTQMGQEVILRCVPISNHLYFYWYRQILGQKVEFLVSFYNNEISEKSEIFDDQFSVERPDGSNFTLKIRSTKLEDSAMYFCASLDRAGVQPQHFGDGTRLSIL.